This T cell receptor beta chain was identified during a study of regulatory T cells in long-lasting Graves disease. In the case of this clonotype: Its target is unknown.

Arm-PCR of CDR3 regions and iRepertoire HTBI primers were used to build TCR beta libraries. Authors' analysis steps: Spanning all samples, the identified segments comprised 60 to 80 TRBV and 14 TRBJ. Each CDR3 protein is one row after TCRdb ran MiXCR on the multiplex PCR reads. Here the V and J calls rest on TCRdb's processing, not on the authors' analysis. The sample has 440,000 or so distinct CDR3 sequences, 16% seen once. Time point here: newly diagnosed GD, antithyroid drugs for less than 3 months. Making the TCR library involved RNA that had been extracted from PBMCs. Whole-study results and caveats: Favored gene segments in persistent disease were TRBV28, TRBJ1-2 and TRBJ2-5.

Germline V gene sequence: CDR1 KGHDR, CDR2 SFDVKD. The CDR3 has 13 amino acids. Trimming left V 8 bases short and J 0 bases short, with 10 bases between. The sample was also linked to a second study, of T cells in Graves' hyperthyroidism and ophthalmopathy. That paper states: The HTBI primer set served for first-round RT-PCR of the TCR CDR3.

This sample comprised peripheral blood mononuclear cells (PBMCs), obtained at new diagnosis, from a patient treated with antithyroid drugs. The sequence was obtained from a woman aged 25 to 45 with Graves disease. The V gene is TRBV24-1, the J gene TRBJ2-7, with D perhaps matching TRBD2 (5 bases). DNA for the CDR3: TGTGCCACCATGGGAGATTACTCCTACGAGCAGTACTTC. Protein sequence: CATMGDYSYEQYF.